The rows below give T cell receptor beta chains drawn from one sample of a study of blood T cells in healthy people across ages. TCRdb re-analysed the 5' RACE reads in MiXCR, keeping a single row per CDR3 protein. The sample consists of 600,000 or so distinct CDR3 sequences, under 25% of them appearing once. Sequencing was done on a sample of blood. The receptors were sampled from a man between 65 and 85 years old in good health. Both conserved end residues are trimmed from each CDR3. The order of the fields is V gene, clone size, J gene, CDR3 protein. Expanded clones get a size class; other rows say once, few or many, or leave the size out.

>TRBV28|many|TRBJ2-7
ASSFRQGSTYEQY
>TRBV14|.|TRBJ1-6
ASTQGLDYNSPLH
>TRBV11-2|.|TRBJ2-2
ASTGLLNTVELF
>TRBV20-1|.|TRBJ2-3
SARDGSGGPLDTQY
>TRBV6-2/TRBV6-3|once|TRBJ1-2
ASSYDYYGYT
>TRBV7-9|few|TRBJ1-2
ASSPGGGNGYT
>TRBV5-1|.|TRBJ2-3
ASSSGRGTATDTQY
>TRBV20-1|many|TRBJ2-5
TLEERGKETQY
>TRBV20-1|.|.
SARATSGPYNEQF
>TRBV20-1|few|TRBJ1-3
SASPQGARRVTIY